Below, 32 T cell receptor beta chains from the same sample are listed, as sequenced in a study of vaccination and CD4 T cells after COVID-19. These receptors have no known antigen. CD4+ T cells that had been cultured provided DNA sequenced with the Oncomine TCR Beta short-read assay. TCRdb recomputed calls from the PCR reads with MiXCR, one row per CDR3 protein. The sample shows about 3,600 distinct CDR3 sequences, under 50% of them seen only once. Specified treatment: approximately 9-day PBMC culture with coronavirus spike peptide pools or control peptides (ViraFEST assay). Sequenced: CD4+ T cells from blood, cultured in vitro. These receptors all stem from a human donor who had recovered from COVID-19.

This rearrangement joins TRBV30 to TRBJ2-7; 7 positions match TRBD1. In germline, CDR1 is GTSNPN, CDR2 SVGIG (reference sequence). The CDR3 length is 12 residues. V shed 1 base and J 4 bases; nucleotides not matched to a gene: 1. This chain's CDR3 is CAWSADRYEQYF. CDR3 nucleotides: TGTGCCTGGAGTGCGGACAGGTACGAGCAGTACTTC. Complete variable domain (other parts from reference TRBV30 and TRBJ2-7): SQTIHQWPATLVQPVGSPLSLECTVEGTSNPNLYWYRQAAGRGLQLLFYSVGIGQISSEVPQNLSASRPQDRQFILSSKKLLLSDSGFYLCAWSADRYEQYFGPGTRLTVT.

This chain connects TRBV6-1 to TRBJ1-6, with D maybe TRBD1 (6 bases). Germline V gene lookup returns CDR1 MNHNS and CDR2 SASEGT. This CDR3 spans 15 amino acids. The V end was cut by 6 bases, the J end by 11 bases, with 20 bases between. Here the CDR3 DNA reads TGTGCCAGCAGCCGACAACAGGGTCTAGGGACACCCCTCCACTTT. Translating gives CASSRQQGLGTPLHF.

The chain carries TRBV2 and TRBJ1-2; 10 nucleotides match TRBD1. Germline V gives CDR1 SNHLY, CDR2 FYNNEI. The CDR3 extends over 14 amino acids. Unmatched junction bases numbered 5, after V lost 8 bases and J lost 2 bases. The CDR3 nucleotides are TGTGCCAGCGGACAGGGGGAGTGGAACTATGGCTACACCTTC. Its translation: CASGQGEWNYGYTF.

The chain uses TRBV24-1 and TRBJ2-1, with D tentatively TRBD2 (7 bases). CDR1 is KGHDR and CDR2 is SFDVKD in the germline V gene. With 4 bases removed from V and 6 bases from J, the gap between germline ends came to 12 bases. This CDR3 is 14 amino acids long. CDR3 DNA: TGTGCCACCAGTGAAGGGGGGGGGACCAATGAGCAGTTCTTC. Translating it yields CATSEGGGTNEQFF.

The V and J genes are TRBV20-1 and TRBJ2-5; 10 nucleotides agree with TRBD2. After removal of 6 bases from V and 3 bases from J, the junction contained 10 bases not matched to a gene. The CDR3 has 15 amino acids. Germline-derived CDR1 and CDR2 are DFQATT and SNEGSKA (reference sequence). For the CDR3, the DNA is TGCAGTGCCATATCCGGGACTAGCGTCAAAGAGACCCAGTACTTC. Residues: CSAISGTSVKETQYF.

The chain recombines TRBV6-1 with TRBJ1-3; tentatively, D is TRBD1 (6 bases). The V gene's germline CDR1 is MNHNS and CDR2 SASEGT. The CDR3 contains 18 residues. Deletions cut 1 base from V and 4 bases from J, with 20 bases between. As DNA, the CDR3 is TGTGCCAGCAGTGAAGGTCTCGCTTGGGGGGCGCCCGGAAACACCATATATTTT. It translates to CASSEGLAWGAPGNTIYF.

By share, this clonotype counts as large. The gene calls are TRBV5-6 and TRBJ1-2; 9 bases fit TRBD1. V shed 1 base and J 4 bases; nucleotides not matched to a gene: 14. Germline V gene lookup returns CDR1 SGHDT and CDR2 YYEEEE. The CDR3 runs 18 residues. The CDR3 region has the DNA TGTGCCAGCAGCTTGTATGGACAGGGGCCCCTTGAAGGCTATGGCTACACCTTC. As protein: CASSLYGQGPLEGYGYTF.

This clonotype was picked up a small number of times. The junction shows a germline mismatch at one end, possibly a read error. The J gene is TRBJ1-5, the V gene TRBV15; D remains ambiguous. Germline-derived CDR1 and CDR2 are LNHNV and YYDKDF (reference sequence). CDR3 size: 15 residues. CDR3 in amino acids: CATSRDYFQRISLRF. CDR3 coding DNA: TGTGCCACCAGCAGAGATTATTTTCAGCGGATCAGCTTGCGTTTT.

The chain joins TRBV2 to TRBJ2-3; D is uncertain. CDR3 length equals 17 residues. Trimming removed 3 bases at V and 0 bases at J, with 16 bases between. In germline, CDR1 is SNHLY, CDR2 FYNNEI. CDR3 protein: CASSERHLSSSTDTQYF. The CDR3 region has the DNA TGTGCCAGCAGTGAGAGGCACCTCTCCTCTAGCACAGATACGCAGTATTTT. Looking up the rest from reference TRBV2 and TRBJ2-3 gives the full variable domain: EPEVTQTPSHQVTQMGQEVILRCVPISNHLYFYWYRQILGQKVEFLVSFYNNEISEKSEIFDDQFSVERPDGSNFTLKIRSTKLEDSAMYFCASSERHLSSSTDTQYFGPGTRLTVL.

This clonotype was counted between two and nine times. This chain connects TRBV20-1 to TRBJ2-2; no firm D call. The CDR3 runs 12 residues. Germline V gene data show CDR1 as DFQATT and CDR2 as SNEGSKA (reference sequence). V was clipped by 7 bases and J by 2 bases, with 8 bases between them. The CDR3: CSVHRNTGELFF. DNA of the CDR3: TGCAGTGTTCACCGAAACACCGGGGAGCTGTTTTTT.

The rearrangement uses TRBV6-1 and TRBJ2-7; 9 nucleotides agree with TRBD1. Germline CDR1 reads MNHNS; CDR2 reads SASEGT. V lost 6 bases to trimming and J lost 0 bases; unmatched junction nucleotides: 9. This CDR3 is 16 amino acids long. The CDR3, as DNA: TGTGCCAGCAGCACCTCTCGGGACAGGGACTCCTACGAGCAGTACTTC. Translation gives CASSTSRDRDSYEQYF.

This chain joins TRBV7-9 and TRBJ2-7; TRBD1 matches at 8 bases. After removal of 3 bases from V and 3 bases from J, the junction contained 7 bases not matched to a gene. The CDR3 is made up of 15 amino acids. Per the germline V gene, CDR1 is SEHNR and CDR2 is FQNEAQ (reference sequence). CDR3 DNA sequence: TGTGCCAGCAGCTTGTGGACAGGGTTGCTCTACGAGCAGTACTTC. Translated: CASSLWTGLLYEQYF.

V is TRBV5-5 and J is TRBJ2-1; D not certain. V was cut by 0 bases and J by 0 bases, with 10 bases left in between. Germline loops: CDR1 SGHKS, CDR2 YYEKEE (reference sequence). The CDR3 length is 16 residues. The CDR3 loop reads CASSLGLASSYNEQFF. CDR3 in DNA: TGTGCCAGCAGCTTGGGGTTGGCGAGCTCCTACAATGAGCAGTTCTTC.

The genes are TRBV12-3 or TRBV12-4 and TRBJ1-6; TRBD1 is a possible D gene (5 bases). V lost 6 bases and J 7 bases, leaving 13 bases between the germline ends. CDR3 size: 14 residues. The CDR3 DNA reads TGTGCCAGCAGGGGGACTCAGCAGAATTCACCCCTCCACTTT. Translating gives CASRGTQQNSPLHF.

The genes are TRBV18 and TRBJ1-1; D might be TRBD1 (5 bases). CDR3 length: 14 residues. Germline loops: CDR1 KGHSH, CDR2 LQKENI. V was pared by 3 bases and J by 3 bases, with 11 bases between. The CDR3 region is CASSPRIRDTEAFF. The DNA of the CDR3 is TGTGCCAGCTCACCCAGGATCAGGGACACTGAAGCTTTCTTT.

There are a few counts of this clonotype. The chain uses TRBV20-1 and TRBJ1-5; no firm D call. Germline V gene lookup returns CDR1 DFQATT and CDR2 SNEGSKA (reference sequence). With 6 bases removed from V and 2 bases from J, the gap between germline ends came to 11 bases. The CDR3 totals 13 residues. CDR3 loop: CSAVRDRNQPQHF. The CDR3 DNA reads TGCAGTGCGGTGAGGGATCGCAATCAGCCCCAGCATTTT.

For this clonotype: Because the CDR3 is missing its conserved closing phenylalanine or tryptophan, this is likely a read error. The rearrangement links TRBV18 to TRBJ2-5; D ambiguous. Germline V gene sequence: CDR1 KGHSH, CDR2 LQKENI. The V end lost 1 base, the J end lost 4 bases, and 7 bases lay between the germline ends. The CDR3 is 13 amino acids. The CDR3 loop reads CASSPRHGETQYL. The CDR3 coding sequence is TGTGCCAGCTCACCACGTCATGGAGAGACCCAGTACTTG.

CDR3 residues: CASSYGRRIDNNQPQHF. CDR3 DNA sequence: TGTGCCAGCAGTTACGGCCGGAGGATTGATAACAATCAGCCCCAGCATTTT. The gene calls are TRBV6-2 or TRBV6-3 and TRBJ1-5; no firm D call. The V gene's germline CDR1 is MNHEY and CDR2 SVGEGT. The CDR3 is 17 amino acids. The V end was cut by 2 bases, the J end by 3 bases, with 17 bases between.

This sequence joins TRBV11-3 and TRBJ2-7, with unresolved D. The length of the CDR3 is 12 residues. With 5 bases removed from V and 5 bases from J, the gap between germline ends came to 10 bases. CDR1 and CDR2 (germline): SGHNT, YENEEA. The CDR3 nucleotides are TGTGCCAGCAGCAAAAACAGAGACGAGCAGTACTTC. Protein sequence: CASSKNRDEQYF.

About this clonotype: The junction departs from germline at one end; a sequencing error may be responsible. V and J are TRBV7-9 and TRBJ1-5; no clear D gene. The germline V gene has CDR1 SEHNR and CDR2 FQNEAQ (reference sequence). The CDR3 spans 13 residues. The CDR3 spells CASSFSINQSQHF. The CDR3 nucleotides are TGTGCCAGCAGTTTTTCCATAAATCAGTCCCAGCATTTT.

The chain combines TRBV12-3 or TRBV12-4 with TRBJ1-1; a weak D match, TRBD1 (5 bases). Trimming stripped 5 bases from V and 4 bases from J, with 11 bases between. The CDR3 runs to 13 residues. CDR3 bases: TGTGCCAGCAGTGTAACCAGGGTCACTGAAGCTTTCTTT. Translation: CASSVTRVTEAFF.

V is TRBV4-1 and J is TRBJ2-2, with TRBD1 matching 8 bases. The CDR3 extends over 18 amino acids. Germline CDR1 and CDR2: MGHRA and YSYEKL. Trimming removed 1 base from V and 1 base from J; junction bases left unmatched: 8. CDR3 region: CASSQGYRGLQNTGELFF. The CDR3 nucleotides are TGCGCCAGCAGCCAAGGTTACAGGGGGTTACAGAACACCGGGGAGCTGTTTTTT.

By its share, this clonotype is large. This chain joins TRBV19 and TRBJ2-2; 9 bases match TRBD1. From germline, CDR1 is LNHDA and CDR2 SQIVND (reference sequence). There are 17 residues in the CDR3. V shed 9 bases, J shed 1 base, and the junction held 12 bases outside the gene matches. The CDR3 protein is CASLTGTGNLNTGELFF. In nucleotides, the CDR3 is TGTGCCAGCCTTACCGGGACAGGGAATCTGAACACCGGGGAGCTGTTTTTT. Using reference TRBV19 and TRBJ2-2 for the parts outside the CDR3, the full variable domain is DGGITQSPKYLFRKEGQNVTLSCEQNLNHDAMYWYRQDPGQGLRLIYYSQIVNDFQKGDIAEGYSVSREKKESFPLTVTSAQKNPTAFYLCASLTGTGNLNTGELFFGEGSRLTVL.

The CDR3 DNA reads TGTGCCAGCAGCGGGGACTGGAGTTATCTCTATGGCTACACCTTC. Protein: CASSGDWSYLYGYTF. The rearrangement joins TRBV9 to TRBJ1-2; tentatively, D is TRBD1 (5 bases). Germline lookup yields CDR1 SGDLS and CDR2 YYNGEE. V was shortened by 3 bases and J by 4 bases, with 16 bases between the two germline ends. The CDR3 sequence is 15 residues long.

The V gene is TRBV5-1, the J gene TRBJ2-7; 9 bases are a match to TRBD2. Germline CDR1 SGHRS, CDR2 YFSETQ. With 0 bases clipped from V and 4 bases from J, the junction kept 8 bases outside the gene matches. The CDR3 is 16 amino acids. The DNA for the CDR3 is TGCGCCAGCAGCTTGGTTGCTAGCGGGGTCGATTACGAGCAGTACTTC. It is translated as CASSLVASGVDYEQYF.

The chain has TRBV5-6 and TRBJ2-7; D remains unclear. This CDR3 is built from 12 residues. V was trimmed by 4 bases and J by 4 bases, leaving 9 bases between them. CDR1 is SGHDT and CDR2 is YYEEEE in the germline V gene. CDR3 DNA: TGTGCCAGCAGCCGGAACAATTACGAGCAGTACTTC. It specifies CASSRNNYEQYF.

This clonotype was recorded a few times. The chain uses TRBV20-1 and TRBJ2-1, with TRBD2 identical over 8 bases. The germline V gene has CDR1 DFQATT and CDR2 SNEGSKA (reference sequence). V was clipped by 1 base and J by 8 bases; unmatched bases: 13. This CDR3 region has 16 residues. CDR3 region: CSARGYRLARWDEQFF. The DNA for the CDR3 is TGCAGTGCTAGAGGGTACCGACTAGCGCGCTGGGATGAGCAGTTCTTC.

This clonotype occurred a few times. The chain employs TRBV4-2 and TRBJ2-2; D might be TRBD2 (5 bases). V lost 3 bases and J 0 bases, leaving 5 bases between the germline ends. The CDR3 sequence is 14 residues long. Per germline, CDR1 LGHNA and CDR2 YNFKEQ. The CDR3 here is CASSQGANTGELFF. In DNA, the CDR3 is TGTGCCAGCAGCCAGGGAGCGAACACCGGGGAGCTGTTTTTT.

CDR3 sequence (DNA): TGTGCCAGCAGCTCTAGGAGGGGGTCGGTCTCCTACAATGAGCAGTTCTTC. Its protein is CASSSRRGSVSYNEQFF. This chain uses TRBV7-2 with TRBJ2-1; the D gene could be TRBD1 or TRBD2 (6 bases each). The germline V gene encodes CDR1 SGHTA and CDR2 FQGNSA. V was trimmed by 4 bases and J by 0 bases, leaving 16 bases between them. The CDR3 consists of 17 residues.

The V gene is TRBV2, the J gene TRBJ1-5; D gene ambiguous. V was shortened by 3 bases and J by 3 bases, with 15 bases between the two germline ends. CDR1 is SNHLY, CDR2 FYNNEI, per germline. The CDR3 runs 16 residues. The CDR3: CASSDGGRSLNQPQHF. Written as DNA, the CDR3 is TGTGCCAGCAGTGACGGCGGTCGGTCCCTCAATCAGCCCCAGCATTTT. Filled out from reference TRBV2 and TRBJ1-5, the complete variable domain reads EPEVTQTPSHQVTQMGQEVILRCVPISNHLYFYWYRQILGQKVEFLVSFYNNEISEKSEIFDDQFSVERPDGSNFTLKIRSTKLEDSAMYFCASSDGGRSLNQPQHFGDGTRLSIL.

The genes are TRBV6-1 and TRBJ2-3; 11 positions agree with TRBD2. Germline assignment: CDR1 MNHNS and CDR2 SASEGT. The CDR3 covers 17 residues. With V trimmed by 4 bases and J by 5 bases, 11 bases remained unmatched. Written as DNA, the CDR3 is TGTGCCAGCAGTGGGGGGGTACTAGCGGGAGTGGGAGATACGCAGTATTTT. Translation: CASSGGVLAGVGDTQYF.

This clonotype came up a few times. The chain is built from TRBV7-9 and TRBJ2-7, with 8 bases lining up with TRBD1. V shed 1 base, J shed 0 bases, and the junction held 11 bases outside the gene matches. Germline V gene data show CDR1 as SEHNR and CDR2 as FQNEAQ (reference sequence). This CDR3 has 18 residues. CDR3 DNA: TGTGCCAGCAGCTTAGGTACGCGGACAACAGGGGGCTCCTACGAGCAGTACTTC. Translation gives CASSLGTRTTGGSYEQYF.